The rows below give T cell receptor beta chains drawn from one sample of a study of beta chain features in type 1 diabetes. TCRdb keeps only in-frame clones here, not all; method: immunoSEQ multiplex PCR. The sample records approximately 70,000 clones, almost 50% being singletons. Sequencing was performed on central memory CD4+ T cells from blood. The receptors here all came from a man younger than 45 with type 1 diabetes. The CDR3 runs from the conserved cysteine through the conserved F or W. The D gene is left open where the match is weak. Clone size is not always given. Where it is, it says once, few, many or a class for expanded clones.

v_call	clone_size	j_call	d_call	cdr3_aa	cdr3_nt
TRBV7-9	-	TRBJ2-1	-	CASSGSGGRYNEQFF	TGTGCCAGCAGCGGCTCTGGGGGCCGCTACAATGAGCAGTTCTTC
TRBV7-2	once	TRBJ1-1	-	CASSLDAGSTEAFF	TGTGCCAGCAGCTTAGATGCAGGTAGCACTGAAGCTTTCTTT
TRBV5-1	few	TRBJ2-1	TRBD2	CASSPGLASNNEQFF	TGCGCCAGCAGCCCGGGACTAGCGAGTAACAATGAGCAGTTCTTC
TRBV9	-	TRBJ2-1	-	CASSSGRTLFF	TGTGCCAGCAGCTCCGGTCGCACCCTGTTCTTC
TRBV5-8	few	TRBJ2-5	-	CASSLGRTDRETQYF	TGTGCCAGCAGCTTGGGAAGGACAGATCGGGAGACCCAGTACTTC
TRBV28	-	TRBJ1-2	TRBD1	CASSWSTGLGGYTF	TGTGCCAGCAGTTGGTCGACAGGGTTGGGTGGCTACACCTTC
TRBV4-1	-	TRBJ1-4	-	CASSESLTVATNEKLFF	TGCGCCAGCAGCGAATCCCTCACAGTTGCAACTAATGAAAAACTGTTTTTT
TRBV25-1	few	TRBJ1-4	TRBD1	CASSQVDRANEKLFF	TGTGCCAGCAGTCAAGTGGACAGGGCTAATGAAAAACTGTTTTTT
TRBV5-4	-	TRBJ2-5	TRBD2	CASSRSGGLGQETQYF	TGTGCCAGCAGCCGTAGCGGGGGGCTAGGACAAGAGACCCAGTACTTC
TRBV2	few	TRBJ1-5	-	CASRATGSNQPQHF	TGTGCCAGCAGGGCAACAGGGTCGAATCAGCCCCAGCATTTT
TRBV10-3	-	TRBJ2-5	TRBD2	CAISSSGGAETQYF	TGTGCCATCAGTTCTAGCGGGGGGGCCGAGACCCAGTACTTC
TRBV30	-	TRBJ1-5	-	CAWALRGNQPQHF	TGTGCCTGGGCCCTGCGGGGCAATCAGCCCCAGCATTTT
TRBV27	few	TRBJ1-1	-	CASRSWNTEAFF	TGTGCCAGCAGGAGTTGGAACACTGAAGCTTTCTTT
TRBV2	-	TRBJ2-2	-	CASSEISNTGELFF	TGTGCCAGCAGTGAAATCTCTAACACCGGGGAGCTGTTTTTT
TRBV6-6	-	TRBJ2-7	-	CASSFGGQYEQYF	TGTGCCAGCAGTTTCGGGGGTCAATACGAGCAGTACTTC
TRBV5-1	-	TRBJ2-7	-	CASSSSGDHEQYF	TGCGCCAGCAGCTCATCGGGGGACCACGAGCAGTACTTC
TRBV5-5	few	TRBJ1-2	-	CASSLDRVYGYTF	TGTGCCAGCAGCTTGGACAGGGTCTATGGCTACACCTTC
TRBV5-1	-	TRBJ2-1	-	CASSLGQLNNEQFF	TGCGCCAGCAGCTTGGGACAGCTGAACAATGAGCAGTTCTTC
TRBV5-1	-	TRBJ2-1	TRBD2	CASSPGLADYNEQFF	TGCGCCAGCAGCCCGGGACTAGCGGATTACAATGAGCAGTTCTTC
TRBV29-1	-	TRBJ1-4	-	CSVVERGTNEKLFF	TGCAGCGTAGTCGAGCGTGGAACTAATGAAAAACTGTTTTTT
TRBV2	-	TRBJ1-4	TRBD1	CASMGDRGRMELFF	TGTGCCAGCATGGGAGACAGGGGGCGGATGGAACTGTTTTTT
TRBV12-5	few	TRBJ2-2	-	CASGLGQPNTGELFF	TGTGCTAGTGGTTTGGGACAGCCGAACACCGGGGAGCTGTTTTTT
TRBV18	few	TRBJ2-7	-	CASSPTQGRVGHYEQYF	TGTGCCAGCTCACCGACTCAGGGCAGGGTTGGTCACTACGAGCAGTACTTC